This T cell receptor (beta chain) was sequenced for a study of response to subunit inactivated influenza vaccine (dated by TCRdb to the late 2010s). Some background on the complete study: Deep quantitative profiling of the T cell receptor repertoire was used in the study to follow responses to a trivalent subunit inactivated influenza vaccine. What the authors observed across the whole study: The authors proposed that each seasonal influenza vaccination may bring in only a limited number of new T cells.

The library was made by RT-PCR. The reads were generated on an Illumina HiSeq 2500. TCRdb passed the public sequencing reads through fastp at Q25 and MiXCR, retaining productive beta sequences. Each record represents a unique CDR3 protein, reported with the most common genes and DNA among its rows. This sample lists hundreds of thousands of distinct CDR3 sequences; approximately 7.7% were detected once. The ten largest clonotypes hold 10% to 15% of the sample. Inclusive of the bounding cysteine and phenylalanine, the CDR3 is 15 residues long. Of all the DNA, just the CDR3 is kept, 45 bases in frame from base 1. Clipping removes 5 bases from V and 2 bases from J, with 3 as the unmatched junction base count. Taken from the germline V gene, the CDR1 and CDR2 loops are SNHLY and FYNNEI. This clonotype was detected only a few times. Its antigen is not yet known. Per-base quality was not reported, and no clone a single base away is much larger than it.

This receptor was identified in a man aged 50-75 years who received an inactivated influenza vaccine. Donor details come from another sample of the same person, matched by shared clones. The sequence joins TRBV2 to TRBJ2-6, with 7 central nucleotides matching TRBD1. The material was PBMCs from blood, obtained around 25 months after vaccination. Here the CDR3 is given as CASSIDRAGANVLTF. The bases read TGTGCCAGCAGTATAGACAGGGCTGGGGCCAACGTCCTGACTTTC.